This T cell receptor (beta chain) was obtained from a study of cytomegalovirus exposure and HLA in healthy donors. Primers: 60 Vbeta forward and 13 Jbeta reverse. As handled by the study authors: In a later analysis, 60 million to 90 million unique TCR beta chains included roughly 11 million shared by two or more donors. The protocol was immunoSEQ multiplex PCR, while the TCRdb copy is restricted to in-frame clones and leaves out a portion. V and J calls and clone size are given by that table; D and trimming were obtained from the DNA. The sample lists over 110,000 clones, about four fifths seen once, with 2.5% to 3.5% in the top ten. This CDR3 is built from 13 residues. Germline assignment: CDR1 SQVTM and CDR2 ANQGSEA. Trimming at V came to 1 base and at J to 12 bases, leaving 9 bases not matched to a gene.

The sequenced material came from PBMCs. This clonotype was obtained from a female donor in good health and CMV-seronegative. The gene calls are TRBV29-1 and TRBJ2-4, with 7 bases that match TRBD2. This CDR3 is CSVEGDYEGSQYF. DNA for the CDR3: TGCAGCGTTGAAGGGGACTACGAAGGTTCTCAGTACTTC.